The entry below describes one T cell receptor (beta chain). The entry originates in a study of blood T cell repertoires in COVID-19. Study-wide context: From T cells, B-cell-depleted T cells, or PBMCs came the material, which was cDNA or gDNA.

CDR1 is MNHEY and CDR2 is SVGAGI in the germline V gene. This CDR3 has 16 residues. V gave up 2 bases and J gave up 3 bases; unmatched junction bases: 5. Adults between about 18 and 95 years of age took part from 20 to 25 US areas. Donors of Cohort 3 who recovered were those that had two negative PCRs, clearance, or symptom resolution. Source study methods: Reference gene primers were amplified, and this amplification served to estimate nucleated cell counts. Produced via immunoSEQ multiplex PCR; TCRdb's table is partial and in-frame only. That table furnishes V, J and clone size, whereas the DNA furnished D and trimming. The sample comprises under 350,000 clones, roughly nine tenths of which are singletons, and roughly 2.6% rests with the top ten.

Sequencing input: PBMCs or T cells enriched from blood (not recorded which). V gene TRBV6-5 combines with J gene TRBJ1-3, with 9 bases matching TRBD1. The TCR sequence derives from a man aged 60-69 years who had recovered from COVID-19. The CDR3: CASSYTRTGVGNTIYF. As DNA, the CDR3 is TGTGCCAGCAGTTACACACGGACAGGGGTTGGAAACACCATATATTTT.